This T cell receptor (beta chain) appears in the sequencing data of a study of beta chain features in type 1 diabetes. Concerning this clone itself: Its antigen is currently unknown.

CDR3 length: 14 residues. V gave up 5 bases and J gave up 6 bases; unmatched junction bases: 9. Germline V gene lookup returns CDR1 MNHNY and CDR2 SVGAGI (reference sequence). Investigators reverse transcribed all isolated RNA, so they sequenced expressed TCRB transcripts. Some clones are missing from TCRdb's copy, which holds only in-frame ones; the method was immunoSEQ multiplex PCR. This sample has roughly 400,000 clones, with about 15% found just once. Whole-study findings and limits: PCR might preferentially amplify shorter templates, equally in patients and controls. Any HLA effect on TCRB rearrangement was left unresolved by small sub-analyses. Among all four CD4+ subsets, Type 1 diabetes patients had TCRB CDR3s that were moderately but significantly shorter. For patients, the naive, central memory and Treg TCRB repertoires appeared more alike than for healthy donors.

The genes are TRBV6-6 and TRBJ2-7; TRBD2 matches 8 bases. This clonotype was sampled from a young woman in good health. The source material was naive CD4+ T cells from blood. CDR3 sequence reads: CASSTSGSYSEQYF. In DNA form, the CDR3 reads TGTGCCAGCAGTACCAGCGGGAGCTATAGCGAGCAGTACTTC.